This is a list of T cell receptor beta chains from one sample in a study of cytomegalovirus exposure and HLA in healthy donors. Using immunoSEQ multiplex PCR, the repertoire was profiled, and TCRdb retains in-frame clones only, with some absent. The data show about 250,000 clones, approximately 78% seen once. Sequencing was performed on PBMCs. The origin of the receptors is a boy younger than 18 in good health and CMV-seronegative. Each CDR3 is given with its conserved first and last residue. The D gene is left open where the match is weak. Where a row states a size, it is once, few, many or the class of an expanded clone; other rows omit it.

clone size,J gene,D gene,V gene,CDR3 protein,CDR3 DNA
NA,TRBJ1-5,NA,TRBV19,CASSTQQGRSQPQHF,TGTGCCAGTAGTACGCAACAGGGTCGGAGTCAGCCCCAGCATTTT
NA,TRBJ2-2,NA,TRBV14,CASSQGATVWELFF,TGTGCCAGCAGCCAAGGGGCTACCGTCTGGGAGCTGTTTTTT
NA,TRBJ1-6,NA,TRBV5-4,CASSLDRVNSPLHF,TGTGCCAGCAGCTTGGACAGGGTAAATTCACCCCTCCACTTT
NA,TRBJ2-5,TRBD1,TRBV27,CASSFGTGGEETQYF,TGTGCCAGCAGTTTCGGGACAGGGGGCGAAGAGACCCAGTACTTC
NA,TRBJ2-2,TRBD1,TRBV2,CASTPAGYRGRWDNTGELFF,TGTGCCAGCACACCCGCGGGCTACAGGGGACGCTGGGACAACACCGGGGAGCTGTTTTTT
NA,TRBJ1-1,NA,TRBV13,CASSRSFPTMNTEAFF,TGTGCCAGCAGCCGAAGCTTTCCGACTATGAACACTGAAGCTTTCTTT
NA,TRBJ1-1,NA,TRBV29-1,CSVDGGYTEAFF,TGCAGCGTTGACGGGGGGTACACTGAAGCTTTCTTT
NA,TRBJ1-3,TRBD1,TRBV9,CASSVGDRDGNTIYF,TGTGCCAGCAGCGTGGGGGACAGGGATGGAAACACCATATATTTT
NA,TRBJ1-2,TRBD1,TRBV7-9,CASSFWDRADGYTF,TGTGCCAGCAGCTTTTGGGACAGGGCAGATGGCTACACCTTC
NA,TRBJ2-1,TRBD2,TRBV10-1,CASSAQSGGPYNEQFF,TGCGCCAGCAGCGCCCAAAGCGGGGGCCCCTACAATGAGCAGTTCTTC
NA,TRBJ2-1,NA,TRBV7-9,CASSGSGTGYNEQFF,TGTGCCAGCAGCGGAAGCGGGACAGGTTACAATGAGCAGTTCTTC
NA,TRBJ1-4,NA,TRBV7-9,CASSLSPTGPGGEKLFF,TGTGCCAGCAGCTTATCCCCGACAGGCCCCGGCGGTGAAAAACTGTTTTTT
few,TRBJ1-1,NA,TRBV4-1,CASSRSGQNTEAFF,TGCGCCAGCAGCCGATCGGGACAGAACACTGAAGCTTTCTTT
NA,TRBJ1-6,NA,TRBV11-3,CASSPGQNNSPLHF,TGTGCCAGCAGCCCCGGACAGAATAATTCACCCCTCCACTTT
NA,TRBJ1-2,TRBD1,TRBV12-5,CASGGTGRGYTF,TGTGCTAGTGGGGGGACAGGCCGCGGCTACACCTTC
NA,TRBJ2-1,TRBD1,TRBV5-1,CASSLGQGGNEQFF,TGCGCCAGCAGCTTGGGACAGGGTGGCAATGAGCAGTTCTTC
NA,TRBJ2-5,NA,TRBV5-4,CASSSGQLETQYF,TGTGCCAGCAGCTCAGGACAGTTAGAGACCCAGTACTTC
NA,TRBJ2-7,TRBD1,TRBV7-6,CASSLGTGTVYEQYF,TGTGCCAGCAGCTTAGGGACCGGGACAGTCTACGAGCAGTACTTC
few,TRBJ2-7,NA,TRBV7-9,CASSSGTTESEQYF,TGTGCCAGCAGTTCCGGGACAACGGAATCCGAGCAGTACTTC
few,TRBJ2-7,NA,TRBV5-4,CASSLPPYEQYF,TGTGCCAGCAGCCTCCCTCCCTACGAGCAGTACTTC
NA,TRBJ2-1,TRBD2,TRBV27,CASSRLPVAGGNEQFF,TGTGCCAGCAGTAGATTGCCTGTAGCGGGGGGGAATGAGCAGTTCTTC
few,TRBJ2-3,NA,TRBV10-3,CAISGGSDTQYF,TGTGCCATCAGTGGCGGTTCAGATACGCAGTATTTT
NA,TRBJ2-5,NA,TRBV19,CASRSLYQETQYF,TGTGCCAGTAGGTCCTTGTACCAAGAGACCCAGTACTTC
NA,TRBJ1-2,NA,TRBV7-9,CSSSTGFKGYTF,TGTTCCAGCTCCACAGGGTTCAAGGGCTACACCTTC
NA,TRBJ2-7,TRBD1,TRBV6-5,CASSGTVSTYEQYF,TGTGCCAGCAGTGGGACAGTAAGTACCTACGAGCAGTACTTC
NA,TRBJ2-1,TRBD2,TRBV5-4,CASSLAGGPSYNEQFF,TGTGCCAGCAGCTTAGCGGGAGGGCCCTCCTACAATGAGCAGTTCTTC
NA,TRBJ2-7,TRBD2,TRBV5-1,CASSIGTSGTYEQYF,TGCGCCAGCAGCATAGGGACTAGCGGTACCTACGAGCAGTACTTC
few,TRBJ2-7,NA,TRBV14,CASSQDFTSRHYEQYF,TGTGCCAGCAGCCAAGATTTCACTAGCAGACACTACGAGCAGTACTTC
NA,TRBJ1-1,TRBD1,TRBV9,CASSAWGSGQPNTEAFF,TGTGCCAGCAGCGCCTGGGGATCGGGACAGCCGAACACTGAAGCTTTCTTT
NA,TRBJ1-1,TRBD1,TRBV5-4,CASSRPGQFMNTEAFF,TGTGCCAGCAGCCGCCCGGGACAGTTCATGAACACTGAAGCTTTCTTT
once,TRBJ1-2,NA,TRBV30,CAWLQGLYGYTF,TGTGCCTGGCTCCAGGGCCTCTATGGCTACACCTTC
NA,TRBJ1-1,NA,TRBV5-4,CASTDISRDNSEAFF,TGTGCCAGCACCGACATATCACGGGACAATTCTGAAGCTTTCTTT
NA,TRBJ2-2,NA,TRBV5-1,CASSAPSMRLFDNTGELFF,TGCGCCAGCAGCGCTCCTAGCATGCGGCTTTTCGACAACACCGGGGAGCTGTTTTTT
few,TRBJ1-2,NA,TRBV7-3,CASSFDRDRFYGYTF,TGTGCCAGCAGCTTCGATCGCGACAGATTCTATGGCTACACCTTC
NA,TRBJ1-1,TRBD1,TRBV9,CASSPRQGLFTEAFF,TGTGCCAGCAGCCCTCGACAGGGTTTATTCACTGAAGCTTTCTTT
NA,TRBJ2-3,NA,TRBV7-9,CASSFRGSTDTQYF,TGTGCCAGCAGCTTCCGGGGAAGCACAGATACGCAGTATTTT
NA,TRBJ2-3,NA,TRBV9,CASSVYGSTDAQYF,TGTGCCAGCAGCGTCTACGGGAGCACAGATGCGCAGTATTTT
NA,TRBJ2-3,TRBD2,TRBV4-1,CASSQGLFGGASTDTQYF,TGCGCCAGCAGCCAAGGCCTCTTCGGGGGGGCTAGCACAGATACGCAGTATTTT
few,TRBJ2-7,NA,TRBV7-9,CASSRGGQSGAYEQYF,TGTGCCAGCAGCCGAGGCGGGCAAAGCGGAGCCTACGAGCAGTACTTC
NA,TRBJ1-4,NA,TRBV5-1,CASSQISDEKLFF,TGCGCCAGCAGCCAGATAAGCGATGAAAAACTGTTTTTT
NA,TRBJ1-6,NA,TRBV6-5,CASSYTNRAYSPLHF,TGTGCCAGCAGTTATACCAACAGGGCGTATTCACCCCTCCACTTT
NA,TRBJ2-7,NA,TRBV5-1,CASSLSPRAYEQYF,TGCGCCAGCAGCTTGTCACCCCGTGCCTACGAGCAGTACTTC